A selection of T cell receptor beta chains follows, all from one sample in a study of cytomegalovirus exposure and HLA in healthy donors. Assay used: immunoSEQ multiplex PCR; TCRdb lists only in-frame clones, some missing. The sample holds 95,000 to 150,000 clones, approximately 79% seen once. Sequencing used PBMCs. The source of these receptors is a man aged 25 to 40 in good health and CMV-seronegative. Both conserved end residues are part of each CDR3. A D gene is named only where the DNA matches it firmly. Size tells how often a clone was seen (once, few, many) or the class of an expanded clone, and some rows leave it out.

d_call,j_call,clone_size,v_call,cdr3_nt,cdr3_aa
.,TRBJ1-4,.,TRBV2,TGTGCCAGCAGGGCTGCTAATGAAAAACTGTTTTTT,CASRAANEKLFF
.,TRBJ2-7,.,TRBV6-1,TGTGCCAGCAGTGATCGCCGGCAGGGTACCTACGAGCAGTACTTC,CASSDRRQGTYEQYF
.,TRBJ2-5,.,TRBV9,TGTGCCAGCAGCGTAGCATCCGGCCAAGAGACCCAGTACTTC,CASSVASGQETQYF
TRBD2,TRBJ2-3,once,TRBV4-2,TGTGCCAGCAGCCAAGGAGGGGCGGGGGACAGCACAGATACGCAGTATTTT,CASSQGGAGDSTDTQYF
.,TRBJ1-4,.,TRBV7-9,TGTGCCAGCAGCTTAGCGAGGGGGGGAACTAATGAAAAACTGTTTTTT,CASSLARGGTNEKLFF
TRBD2,TRBJ2-7,.,TRBV15,TGTGCCACCAGCAGAGTGGGACTAGCGGGGCGTGCCTACGAGCAGTACTTC,CATSRVGLAGRAYEQYF
.,TRBJ1-6,.,TRBV7-9,TGTGCCAGCAGCCAGATTAATTCACCCCTCCACTTT,CASSQINSPLHF
.,TRBJ2-7,.,TRBV21-1,TGTGCCAGCAGCAAAGCCGACAGCGCCCTATCGTACGAGCAGTACTTC,CASSKADSALSYEQYF
.,TRBJ1-1,.,TRBV6-4,TGTGCCAGCAGTGGTAACAGGAACACTGAAGCTTTCTTT,CASSGNRNTEAFF
TRBD1,TRBJ2-5,.,TRBV7-8,TGTGCCAGCAGCGGAGCCGGCGGGACAGGGCAAGAGACCCAGTACTTC,CASSGAGGTGQETQYF
.,TRBJ2-7,.,TRBV11-2,TGTGCCAGCAGCTTAGAAGTATCTGCTGAGTGGGGCCTCTCCTACGAGCAGTACTTC,CASSLEVSAEWGLSYEQYF
.,TRBJ1-1,.,TRBV19,TGTGCCAGTAGTGAGGCAGGGGTGAACACTGAAGCTTTCTTT,CASSEAGVNTEAFF
TRBD1,TRBJ1-1,.,TRBV27,TGTGCCAGCAGTCTAAAACAGGGGCCCACTGAAGCTTTCTTT,CASSLKQGPTEAFF
.,TRBJ2-2,.,TRBV6-5,TGTGCCAGCAGTTACGGGCGCCTCCCCGGGGAGCTGTTTTTT,CASSYGRLPGELFF
.,TRBJ2-3,.,TRBV9,TGTGCCAGCAGCTTACAGGGGGGGCCGGGAGATACGCAGTATTTT,CASSLQGGPGDTQYF
TRBD1,TRBJ1-5,.,TRBV15,TGTGCCACCAGCAGAGCAGGGGGAGGCAATCAGCCCCAGCATTTT,CATSRAGGGNQPQHF